These 19 T cell receptor beta chains share one sample of origin, sequenced in a study of OX40 agonist ivuxolimab in advanced cancers. Profiling relied on immunoSEQ multiplex PCR, and the TCRdb table lists in-frame clones only, not all of them. The data show roughly 70,000 clones, about 87% seen once. Sample: CD4+ or CD8+ T cells sorted from blood, taken in a trial of the OX40 agonist ivuxolimab. These receptors all stem from an adult with an advanced solid tumor such as melanoma, head and neck, liver or kidney cancer.

The chain employs TRBV20-1 and TRBJ1-2; no clear D gene. The germline V gene has CDR1 DFQATT and CDR2 SNEGSKA (reference sequence). V lost 2 bases and J 8 bases, leaving 9 bases between the germline ends. CDR3 length: 11 residues. CDR3 sequence: CSARTLAGYTF. CDR3 coding DNA: TGCAGTGCTAGAACGCTGGCGGGCTACACCTTC.

This clone showed up just a few times. The chain has TRBV5-1 and TRBJ2-1; the match to TRBD1 covers 9 bases. The CDR3 totals 15 residues. The junction had 8 bases not matched to a gene; V was cut back by 3 bases and J by 7 bases. CDR1 and CDR2 (germline): SGHRS, YFSETQ. Here the CDR3 reads CASSSGQGSTNEQFF. CDR3 nucleotide sequence: TGCGCCAGCAGCTCCGGACAGGGGAGCACAAATGAGCAGTTCTTC.

This sequence joins TRBV4-2 and TRBJ2-3; 8 bases map to TRBD2. V was clipped by 4 bases and J by 1 base; unmatched bases: 7. Germline-derived CDR1 and CDR2 are LGHNA and YNFKEQ. The CDR3 loop spans 16 amino acids. The CDR3 spells CASSPDAGGRTDTQYF. CDR3 nucleotide sequence: TGTGCCAGCAGCCCGGACGCGGGAGGTCGCACAGATACGCAGTATTTT.

The rearrangement joins TRBV11-2 to TRBJ2-2; no clear D. The CDR3 has 16 amino acids. The V gene's germline CDR1 is SGHAT and CDR2 FQNNGV. The germline V and J ends were trimmed by 5 bases and 0 bases, with 13 bases remaining between them. The DNA for the CDR3 is TGTGCCAGCAGCAAAAACCGGGCCACGAACACCGGGGAGCTGTTTTTT. It codes for CASSKNRATNTGELFF.

This clone was seen just once. V gene TRBV27 combines with J gene TRBJ2-3; TRBD1 aligns across 7 bases. The V and J ends lost 7 bases and 9 bases, in that order; junction bases with no gene match: 10. The germline CDR1 and CDR2 sequences are MNHEY and SMNVEV (reference sequence). The CDR3 has 13 amino acids. The CDR3 DNA reads TGTGCCAGCAACTCCGGGACAGAGCACACGCAGTATTTT. Translated, it gives CASNSGTEHTQYF.

The rearrangement links TRBV5-1 to TRBJ1-6; tentative D call: TRBD1 (5 bases). V was trimmed by 0 bases and J by 13 bases, leaving 14 bases between them. This CDR3 contains 14 residues. Germline values: CDR1 SGHRS, CDR2 YFSETQ. CDR3 amino acids: CASSLVGDPYPLHF. Here the CDR3 DNA reads TGCGCCAGCAGCTTGGTAGGGGACCCTTATCCCCTCCACTTT. The full variable domain, with the rest looked up from reference TRBV5-1 and TRBJ1-6, is KAGVTQTPRYLIKTRGQQVTLSCSPISGHRSVSWYQQTPGQGLQFLFEYFSETQRNKGNFPGRFSGRQFSNSRSEMNVSTLELGDSALYLCASSLVGDPYPLHFGNGTRLTVT.

This chain connects TRBV1 to TRBJ2-5; the table assigns TRBD2, which was not confirmed against the DNA. TRBV1 is recorded as a pseudogene. The CDR3 sequence is 14 residues long. The CDR3, as DNA: TGCACCAGCAGCCAAGATCATGAGCAAGAGACCCAGTACTTC. Its protein product is CTSSQDHEQETQYF.

The J gene is TRBJ1-1, the V gene TRBV5-1; no firm D call. V lost 7 bases and J 0 bases, leaving 13 bases between the germline ends. The germline gives CDR1 SGHRS, CDR2 YFSETQ. This CDR3 comprises 14 residues. The CDR3 DNA reads as TGCGCCAGCTGTCGGGAGGGCATGAACACTGAAGCTTTCTTT. Protein product: CASCREGMNTEAFF.

This sequence joins TRBV20-1 and TRBJ1-1; D gene unclear. Germline V CDR1 and CDR2: DFQATT, SNEGSKA (reference sequence). The germline V and J ends were trimmed by 7 bases and 5 bases, with 11 bases remaining between them. This CDR3 is 11 amino acids long. This CDR3 reads CSGLSKTEAFF. For the CDR3, the DNA is TGCAGTGGTTTAAGCAAGACTGAAGCTTTCTTT.

The chain uses TRBV6-1 and TRBJ2-5; 8 bases line up with TRBD2. CDR1 is MNHNS and CDR2 is SASEGT in the germline V gene. The CDR3 contains 14 residues. The V segment lost 2 bases and the J segment 2 bases; nucleotides outside the gene matches: 1. The CDR3 protein is CASSEIAGQETQYF. The CDR3 DNA reads as TGTGCCAGCAGTGAAATAGCGGGACAAGAGACCCAGTACTTC.

V usage is TRBV5-8 and J usage is TRBJ2-5, with D possibly being TRBD2 (7 bases). Trimming left V 2 bases short and J 4 bases short, with 15 bases between. Per the germline V gene, CDR1 is SGHTS and CDR2 is YDEGEE. The CDR3 is made up of 15 amino acids. This CDR3 reads CASSFRGAGGETQYF. In DNA, the CDR3 is TGTGCCAGCAGCTTCCGGGGGGCCGGAGGAGAGACCCAGTACTTC.

The J gene is TRBJ2-4, the V gene TRBV7-2; a weak D match, TRBD1 (6 bases). With 7 bases removed from V and 10 bases from J, the gap between germline ends came to 20 bases. Germline V gene lookup returns CDR1 SGHTA and CDR2 FQGNSA. The CDR3 runs to 14 residues. The CDR3 nucleotides are TGTGCCAGCACCTTCTCCAGGGGCGAGGGTATTCAGTACTTC. Amino acids: CASTFSRGEGIQYF.

The chain uses TRBV4-1 and TRBJ2-5, with unresolved D. CDR1 is MGHRA, CDR2 YSYEKL, per germline. CDR3 length: 19 residues. Trimming removed 1 base at V and 2 bases at J, with 23 bases between. CDR3 in amino acids: CASSQAPAGAAKVQETQYF. CDR3 bases: TGCGCCAGCAGCCAAGCCCCGGCCGGAGCCGCGAAAGTTCAAGAGACCCAGTACTTC.

V usage is TRBV5-1 and J usage is TRBJ1-1; unclear D gene. CDR3 size: 15 residues. Germline assignment: CDR1 SGHRS and CDR2 YFSETQ. The V and J ends lost 1 base and 0 bases respectively, with 10 bases between them. CDR3 region: CASSLYGTMNTEAFF. CDR3 nucleotide sequence: TGCGCCAGCAGCTTGTATGGCACTATGAACACTGAAGCTTTCTTT.

The rearrangement links TRBV5-1 to TRBJ1-4, with D possibly TRBD1 on 6 matching bases. The V and J ends lost 4 bases and 4 bases respectively, with 14 bases between them. In germline, CDR1 is SGHRS, CDR2 YFSETQ. The CDR3 has 15 residues. The CDR3 DNA sequence: TGCGCCAGCAGCATCACAGGGTCGGTTAATGAAAAACTGTTTTTT. This codes for CASSITGSVNEKLFF. The whole variable domain, filled in from reference TRBV5-1 and TRBJ1-4, reads KAGVTQTPRYLIKTRGQQVTLSCSPISGHRSVSWYQQTPGQGLQFLFEYFSETQRNKGNFPGRFSGRQFSNSRSEMNVSTLELGDSALYLCASSITGSVNEKLFFGSGTQLSVL.

This sequence joins TRBV28 and TRBJ2-3, with TRBD2 matching over 10 bases. Looked up from germline, CDR1 is MDHEN and CDR2 is SYDVKM. Losses at the gene ends were 1 base for V and 3 bases for J; bases not matched to a gene: 19. The CDR3 contains 21 residues. The DNA for the CDR3 is TGTGCCAGCAGTTTATCCAACCCGCTAGCGGGAGAGGGGGGTGGGACAGATACGCAGTATTTT. Translating gives CASSLSNPLAGEGGGTDTQYF. The full variable domain, in which reference TRBV28 and TRBJ2-3 provide the parts outside the CDR3, is DVKVTQSSRYLVKRTGEKVFLECVQDMDHENMFWYRQDPGLGLRLIYFSYDVKMKEKGDIPEGYSVSREKKERFSLILESASTNQTSMYLCASSLSNPLAGEGGGTDTQYFGPGTRLTVL.

The chain couples TRBV30 to TRBJ2-1, with D possibly TRBD2 on 6 matching bases. V gave up 0 bases and J gave up 7 bases, with 13 bases separating them. The CDR3 covers 14 residues. Germline CDR1 reads GTSNPN; CDR2 reads SVGIG (reference sequence). The CDR3 loop reads CAWSVKSGVNEQFF. The DNA for the CDR3 is TGTGCCTGGAGTGTAAAATCGGGAGTTAATGAGCAGTTCTTC.

This clone is a singleton in its sample. The CDR3 loop is CASSLGQVALGDTQYF. The CDR3, as DNA: TGTGCCAGCAGCTTGGGACAGGTAGCCCTTGGTGATACGCAGTATTTT. The chain recombines TRBV5-6 with TRBJ2-3; tentatively, D is TRBD1 (6 bases). CDR1 SGHDT and CDR2 YYEEEE come from the germline V gene. V lost 0 bases and J lost 6, with 17 bases in between. The CDR3 is 16 residues long.

This rearrangement joins TRBV7-2 to TRBJ2-7; no firm D call. Per germline, CDR1 SGHTA and CDR2 FQGNSA. V gave up 4 bases and J gave up 4 bases, with 8 bases separating them. This CDR3 region has 12 residues. The CDR3 sequence is CASSSSRYEQYF. CDR3 sequence (DNA): TGTGCCAGCAGCTCATCAAGATACGAGCAGTACTTC.